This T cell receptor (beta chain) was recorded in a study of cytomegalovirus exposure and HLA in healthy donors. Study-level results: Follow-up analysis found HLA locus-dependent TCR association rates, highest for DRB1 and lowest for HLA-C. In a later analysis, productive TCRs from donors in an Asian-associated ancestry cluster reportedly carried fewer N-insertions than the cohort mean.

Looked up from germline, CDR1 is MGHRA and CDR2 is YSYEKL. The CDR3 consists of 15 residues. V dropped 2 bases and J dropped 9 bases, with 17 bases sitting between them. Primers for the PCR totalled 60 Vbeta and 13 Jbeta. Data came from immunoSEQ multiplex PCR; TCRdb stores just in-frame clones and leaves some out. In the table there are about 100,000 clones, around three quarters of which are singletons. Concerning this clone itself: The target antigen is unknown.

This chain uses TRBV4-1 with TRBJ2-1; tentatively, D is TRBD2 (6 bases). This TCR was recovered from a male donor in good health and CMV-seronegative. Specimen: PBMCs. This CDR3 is CASSQSPTGDAEQFF. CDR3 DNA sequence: TGCGCCAGCAGCCAAAGCCCGACGGGGGATGCTGAGCAGTTCTTC.